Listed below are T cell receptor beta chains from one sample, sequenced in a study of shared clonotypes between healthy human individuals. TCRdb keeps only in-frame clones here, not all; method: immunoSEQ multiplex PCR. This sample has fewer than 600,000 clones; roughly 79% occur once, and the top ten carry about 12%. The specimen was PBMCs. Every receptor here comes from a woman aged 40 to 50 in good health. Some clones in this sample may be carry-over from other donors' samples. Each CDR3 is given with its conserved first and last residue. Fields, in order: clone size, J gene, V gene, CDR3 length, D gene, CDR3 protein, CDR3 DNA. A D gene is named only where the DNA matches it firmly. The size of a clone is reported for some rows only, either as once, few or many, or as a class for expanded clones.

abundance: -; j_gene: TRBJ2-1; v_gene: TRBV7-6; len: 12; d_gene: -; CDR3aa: CASSPSGNEQFF; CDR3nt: TGTGCCAGCAGCCCCAGCGGCAATGAGCAGTTCTTC
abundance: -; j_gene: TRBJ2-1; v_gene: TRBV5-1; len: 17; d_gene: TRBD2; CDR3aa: CASSPGLAGGRGSEQFF; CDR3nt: TGCGCCAGCAGCCCGGGACTAGCGGGAGGGCGCGGAAGCGAGCAGTTCTTC
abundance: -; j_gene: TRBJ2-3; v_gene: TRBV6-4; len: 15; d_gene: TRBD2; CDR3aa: CASSEGGRGTDTQYF; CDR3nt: TGTGCCAGCAGTGAGGGCGGGAGGGGCACAGATACGCAGTATTTT
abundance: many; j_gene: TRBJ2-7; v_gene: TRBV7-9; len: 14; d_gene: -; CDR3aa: CASSLADSVHEQYF; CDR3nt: TGTGCCAGCAGCTTAGCCGACAGTGTCCACGAGCAGTACTTC
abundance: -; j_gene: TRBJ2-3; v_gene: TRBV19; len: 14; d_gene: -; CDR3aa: CASSNPGVTDTQYF; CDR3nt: TGTGCCAGTAGTAATCCGGGGGTCACAGATACGCAGTATTTT
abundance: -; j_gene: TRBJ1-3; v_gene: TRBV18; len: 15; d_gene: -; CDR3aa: CASSPLQGPGNTIYF; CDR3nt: TGTGCCAGCTCACCATTACAGGGCCCTGGAAACACCATATATTTT
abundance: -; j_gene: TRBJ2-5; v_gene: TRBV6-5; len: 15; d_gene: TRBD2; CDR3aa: CASSPIAGTGETQYF; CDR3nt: TGTGCCAGCAGTCCCATAGCGGGAACCGGGGAGACCCAGTACTTC
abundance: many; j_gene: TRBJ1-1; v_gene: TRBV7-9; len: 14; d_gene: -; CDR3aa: CASSKGGGAGEAFF; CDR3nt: TGTGCCAGCAGCAAAGGTGGGGGCGCAGGTGAAGCTTTCTTT
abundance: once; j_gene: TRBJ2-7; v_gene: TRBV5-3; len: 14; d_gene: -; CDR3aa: CARSLEWGPYEQYF; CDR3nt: TGTGCCAGAAGCTTGGAGTGGGGTCCCTACGAGCAGTACTTC
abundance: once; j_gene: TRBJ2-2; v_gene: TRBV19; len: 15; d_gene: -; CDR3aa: CASSIPGSATGELFF; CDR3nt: TGTGCCAGTAGTATCCCCGGCTCGGCCACCGGGGAGCTGTTTTTT
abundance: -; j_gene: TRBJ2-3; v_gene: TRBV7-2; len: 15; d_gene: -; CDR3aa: CASSPGGRVTDTQYF; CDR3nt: TGTGCCAGCAGCCCCGGGGGACGGGTCACAGATACGCAGTATTTT
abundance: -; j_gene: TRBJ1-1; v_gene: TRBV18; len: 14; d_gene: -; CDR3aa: CASSPISTNTEAFF; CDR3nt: TGTGCCAGCTCACCTATCTCCACGAACACTGAAGCTTTCTTT
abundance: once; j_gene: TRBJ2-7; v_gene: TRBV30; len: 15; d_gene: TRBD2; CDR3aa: CAWSRRTSGWVGQYF; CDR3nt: TGTGCCTGGAGTCGGCGCACTAGCGGGTGGGTGGGGCAGTACTTC
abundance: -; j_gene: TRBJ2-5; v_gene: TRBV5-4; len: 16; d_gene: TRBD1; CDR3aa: CASSLDPRGREETQYF; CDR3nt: TGTGCCAGCAGCTTGGATCCCAGGGGGCGGGAAGAGACCCAGTACTTC
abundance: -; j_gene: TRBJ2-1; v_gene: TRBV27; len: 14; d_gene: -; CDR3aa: CASSTSGVSNEQFF; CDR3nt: TGTGCCAGCAGTACCTCGGGGGTAAGCAATGAGCAGTTCTTC
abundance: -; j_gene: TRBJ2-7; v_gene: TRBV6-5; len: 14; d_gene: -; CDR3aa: CASSRTRGNYEQYF; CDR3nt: TGTGCCAGCAGCCGCACACGGGGGAACTACGAGCAGTACTTC
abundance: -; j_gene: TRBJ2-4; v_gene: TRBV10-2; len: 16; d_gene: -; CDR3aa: CASSDGTSLAKNIQYF; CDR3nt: TGCGCCAGCAGTGACGGGACGAGTCTAGCCAAAAACATTCAGTACTTC
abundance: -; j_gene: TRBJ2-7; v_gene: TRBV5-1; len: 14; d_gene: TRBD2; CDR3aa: CASSLSGSGYEQYF; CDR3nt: TGCGCCAGCAGCTTGAGCGGGAGCGGATACGAGCAGTACTTC
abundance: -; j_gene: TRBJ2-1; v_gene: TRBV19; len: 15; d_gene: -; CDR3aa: CASSISADTYNEQFF; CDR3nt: TGTGCCAGTAGTATTTCCGCGGACACCTACAATGAGCAGTTCTTC
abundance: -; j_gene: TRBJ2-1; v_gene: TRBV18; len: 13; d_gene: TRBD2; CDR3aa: CASSPGLDYEQFF; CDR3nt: TGTGCCAGCTCACCGGGACTAGACTATGAGCAGTTCTTC
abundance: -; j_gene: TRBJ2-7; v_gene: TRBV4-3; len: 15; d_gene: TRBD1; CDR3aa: CASSSGTGVSSEQYF; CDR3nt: TGCGCCAGCAGCTCCGGGACAGGGGTTTCCAGCGAGCAGTACTTC
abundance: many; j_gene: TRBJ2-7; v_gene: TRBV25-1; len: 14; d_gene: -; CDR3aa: CASSEGRPPYEQYF; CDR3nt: TGTGCCAGCAGTGAAGGCAGGCCCCCCTACGAGCAGTACTTC
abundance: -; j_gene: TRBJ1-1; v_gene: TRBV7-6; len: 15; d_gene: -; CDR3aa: CASTLGRLPNTEAFF; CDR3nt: TGTGCCAGCACCTTAGGGCGTTTACCGAACACTGAAGCTTTCTTT
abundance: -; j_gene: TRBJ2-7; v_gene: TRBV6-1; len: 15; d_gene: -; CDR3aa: CASSASRGATGEQYF; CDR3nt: TGTGCCAGCAGTGCCTCAAGGGGGGCCACTGGCGAGCAGTACTTC
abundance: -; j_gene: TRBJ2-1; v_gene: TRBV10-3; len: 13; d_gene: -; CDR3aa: CAISEGTGGEQFF; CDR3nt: TGTGCCATCAGTGAGGGAACGGGGGGCGAGCAGTTCTTC
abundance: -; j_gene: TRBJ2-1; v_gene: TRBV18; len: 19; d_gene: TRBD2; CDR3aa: CASSPRGQGGLAGNNEQFF; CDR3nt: TGTGCCAGCTCACCACGGGGACAGGGGGGACTAGCGGGGAACAATGAGCAGTTCTTC
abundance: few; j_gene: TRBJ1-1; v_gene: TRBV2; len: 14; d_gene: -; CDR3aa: CASTETGFDTEAFF; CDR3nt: TGTGCCAGCACCGAAACAGGGTTCGACACTGAAGCTTTCTTT
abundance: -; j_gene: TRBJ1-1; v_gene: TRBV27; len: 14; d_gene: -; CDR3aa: CASGLGRWNTEAFF; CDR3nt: TGTGCCAGCGGCTTGGGACGCTGGAACACTGAAGCTTTCTTT
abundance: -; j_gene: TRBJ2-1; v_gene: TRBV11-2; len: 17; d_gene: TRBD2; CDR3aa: CASSLLGLAGAYNEQFF; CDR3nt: TGTGCCAGCAGCTTATTAGGGCTAGCGGGAGCCTACAATGAGCAGTTCTTC
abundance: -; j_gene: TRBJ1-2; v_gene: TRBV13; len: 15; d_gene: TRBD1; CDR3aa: CASSLGLRTGDGYTF; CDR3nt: TGTGCCAGCAGCTTAGGCCTCCGGACAGGGGATGGCTACACCTTC
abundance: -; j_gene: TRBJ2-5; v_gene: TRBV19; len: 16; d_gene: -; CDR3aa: CASSISAGQGQETQYF; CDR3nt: TGTGCCAGTAGTATCTCTGCGGGGCAGGGACAAGAGACCCAGTACTTC
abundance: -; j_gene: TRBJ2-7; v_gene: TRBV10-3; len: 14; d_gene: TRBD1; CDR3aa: CAISESIQGNEQYF; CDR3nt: TGTGCCATCAGTGAGTCAATACAGGGGAACGAGCAGTACTTC
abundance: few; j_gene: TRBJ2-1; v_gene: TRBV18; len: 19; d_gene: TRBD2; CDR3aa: CASSLRGLAGGGLGGEQFF; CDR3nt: TGTGCCAGCTCTCTTCGAGGACTAGCGGGAGGAGGACTCGGGGGTGAGCAGTTCTTC
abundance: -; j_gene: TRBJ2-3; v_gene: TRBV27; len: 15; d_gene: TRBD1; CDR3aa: CASRPGQGATDTQYF; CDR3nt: TGTGCCAGCAGACCGGGACAGGGGGCCACAGATACGCAGTATTTT
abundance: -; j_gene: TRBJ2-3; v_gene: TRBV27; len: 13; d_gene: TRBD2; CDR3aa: CASSLSSGDTQYF; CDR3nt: TGTGCCAGCAGTTTAAGTAGCGGGGATACGCAGTATTTT
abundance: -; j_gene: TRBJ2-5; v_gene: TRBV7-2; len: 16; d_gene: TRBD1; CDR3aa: CASSLTGTIRGETQYF; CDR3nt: TGTGCCAGCAGTCTCACCGGGACCATCAGGGGGGAGACCCAGTACTTC
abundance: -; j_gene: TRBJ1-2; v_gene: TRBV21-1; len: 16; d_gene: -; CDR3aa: CASSKDRASCNYGYTF; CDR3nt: TGTGCCAGCAGCAAAGATAGGGCTTCGTGCAACTATGGCTACACCTTC
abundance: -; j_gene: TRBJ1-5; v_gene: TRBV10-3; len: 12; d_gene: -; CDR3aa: CATGQPNQPQHF; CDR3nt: TGTGCCACCGGACAGCCCAATCAGCCCCAGCATTTT
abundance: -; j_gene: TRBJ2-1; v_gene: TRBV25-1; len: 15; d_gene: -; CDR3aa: CASRSRSGVENEQFF; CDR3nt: TGTGCCAGCCGCTCGAGGAGTGGAGTCGAGAATGAGCAGTTCTTC
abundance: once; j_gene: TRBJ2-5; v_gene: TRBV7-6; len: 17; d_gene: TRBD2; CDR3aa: CASSLASWASGQETQYF; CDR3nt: TGTGCCAGCAGCTTAGCTTCGTGGGCTAGCGGCCAAGAGACCCAGTACTTC
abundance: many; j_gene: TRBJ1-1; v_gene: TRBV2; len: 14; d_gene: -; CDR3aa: CASSVWGMNTEAFF; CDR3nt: TGTGCCAGCAGTGTGTGGGGTATGAACACTGAAGCTTTCTTT
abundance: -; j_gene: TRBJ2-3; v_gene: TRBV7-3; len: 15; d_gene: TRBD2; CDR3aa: CASSLAGGRTDTQYF; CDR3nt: TGTGCCAGCAGCTTAGCGGGGGGCAGGACAGATACGCAGTATTTT
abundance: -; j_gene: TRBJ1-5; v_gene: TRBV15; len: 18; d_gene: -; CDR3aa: CATSRVGGAPYSNQPQHF; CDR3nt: TGTGCCACCAGCAGAGTGGGAGGGGCCCCTTATAGCAATCAGCCCCAGCATTTT
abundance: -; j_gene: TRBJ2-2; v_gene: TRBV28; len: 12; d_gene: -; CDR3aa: CASSYLTGELFF; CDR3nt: TGTGCCAGCAGCTACCTCACCGGGGAGCTGTTTTTT
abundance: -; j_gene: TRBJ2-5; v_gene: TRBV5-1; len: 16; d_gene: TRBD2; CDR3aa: CASSSAGLAGQETQYF; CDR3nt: TGCGCCAGCAGTTCAGCGGGACTAGCGGGGCAAGAGACCCAGTACTTC
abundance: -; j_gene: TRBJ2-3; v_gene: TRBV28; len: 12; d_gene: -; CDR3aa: CASISSIGTQYF; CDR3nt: TGTGCCAGCATATCGAGCATCGGTACGCAGTATTTT
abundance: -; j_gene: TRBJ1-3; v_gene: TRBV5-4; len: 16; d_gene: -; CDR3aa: CASSPGGQQWGNTIYF; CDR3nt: TGTGCCAGCAGCCCTGGGGGCCAGCAGTGGGGAAACACCATATATTTT
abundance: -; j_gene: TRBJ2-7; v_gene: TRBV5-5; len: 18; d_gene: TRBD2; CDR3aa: CASSSWTSGRSIIYEQYF; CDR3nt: TGTGCCAGCAGCTCGTGGACTAGCGGGAGGTCGATAATCTACGAGCAGTACTTC
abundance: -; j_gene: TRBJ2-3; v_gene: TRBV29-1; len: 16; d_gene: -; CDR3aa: CSVHPGQPGGTDTQYF; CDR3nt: TGCAGCGTCCACCCAGGGCAGCCAGGGGGCACAGATACGCAGTATTTT
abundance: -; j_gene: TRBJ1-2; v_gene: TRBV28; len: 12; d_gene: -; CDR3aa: CASSTPNYGYTF; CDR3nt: TGTGCCAGCAGTACACCAAACTATGGCTACACCTTC
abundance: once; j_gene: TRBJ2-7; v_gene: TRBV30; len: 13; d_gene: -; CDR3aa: CAWKGGRAYEQYF; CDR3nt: TGTGCCTGGAAAGGGGGGAGGGCCTACGAGCAGTACTTC
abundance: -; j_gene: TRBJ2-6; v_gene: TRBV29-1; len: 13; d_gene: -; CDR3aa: CSVVRSGANVLTF; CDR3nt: TGCAGCGTTGTGAGATCTGGGGCCAACGTCCTGACTTTC
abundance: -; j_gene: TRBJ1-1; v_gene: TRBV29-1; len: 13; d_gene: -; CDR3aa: CSVERPPGTEAFF; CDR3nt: TGCAGCGTTGAACGGCCCCCGGGCACTGAAGCTTTCTTT
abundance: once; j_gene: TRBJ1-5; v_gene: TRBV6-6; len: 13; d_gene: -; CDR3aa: CASSYGQNQPQHF; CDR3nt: TGCGCCAGCAGTTACGGCCAGAATCAGCCCCAGCATTTT